The table lists the clone carrying this TCR beta chain with a few counts. The V and J ends lost 7 bases and 0 bases, in that order; junction bases with no gene match: 6. The germline V gene has CDR1 MNHEY and CDR2 SMNVEV (reference sequence). The CDR3 extends over 16 amino acids. This entry is derived from a study of blood T cell repertoires in COVID-19. Study-wide background: Material from acute and convalescent COVID-19 was sourced from the United States, Italy and Spain. Sources were T cells, B-cell-depleted T cells, or PBMCs; the material itself was cDNA or gDNA.

In the original analysis: Reference gene primer amplification gave nucleated cell count estimates. Sequencing was performed with immunoSEQ multiplex PCR; in TCRdb, only in-frame clones are kept and a portion is missing. That table furnishes V, J and clone size, whereas the DNA furnished D and trimming. The table has around 46,000 clones, approximately 88% seen once. V and J are TRBV27 and TRBJ2-6, with 7 bases identical to TRBD1. The TCR originated in a man aged 45-65 years with acute or convalescent COVID-19. Sequences were obtained from peripheral blood. CDR3 DNA sequence: TGTGCCAGCACCCCCGCAGGGGGCTCTGGGGCCAACGTCCTGACTTTC. This gives the protein CASTPAGGSGANVLTF.